The subject of this entry is one T cell receptor (beta chain). Antigen: not known. This sample is drawn from a study of T cell responses to AZD1222 COVID-19 vaccine. Regarding the study as a whole: White British ancestry dominated among donors, who included more females, and clonal diversity was possibly underestimated.

The V gene lost 5 bases and the J gene lost 7 bases, with 18 bases spanning the gap. This CDR3 spans 14 amino acids. Germline assignment: CDR1 SGDLS and CDR2 YYNGEE. This table comes from immunoSEQ multiplex PCR, and its TCRdb copy is limited to in-frame clones, with some not included. The sample consists of 130,000 to 150,000 clones, about nine tenths of them appearing once. The genes are TRBV9 and TRBJ1-2; maybe TRBD1 (5 bases). The specimen comprised peripheral blood, sampled on day 0 of AZD1222 vaccination. The sequence was collected from an adult in good health. CDR3 residues: CASSAWGRDSGYTF. The DNA of the CDR3 is TGTGCCAGCAGTGCGTGGGGCAGGGACTCTGGCTACACCTTC. Filled out from reference TRBV9 and TRBJ1-2, the complete variable domain reads DSGVTQTPKHLITATGQRVTLRCSPRSGDLSVYWYQQSLDQGLQFLIQYYNGEERAKGNILERFSAQQFPDLHSELNLSSLELGDSALYFCASSAWGRDSGYTFGSGTRLTVV.